These T cell receptor beta chains were read from a single sample in a study of blood T cell repertoires in COVID-19. Sequenced by immunoSEQ multiplex PCR; TCRdb stores in-frame clones only, minus some. Altogether tens of thousands of clones are present, just over 90% being singletons, with the ten largest covering approximately 0.35%. Sequencing was carried out using peripheral blood. The receptors shown here come from a man aged 50 to 60 with COVID-19, enrolled during active disease. Each CDR3 is given with its conserved first and last residue. D genes are given only for firm matches. A row's size may be missing; if present it is once, few, many or a size class.

d_call,clone_size,j_call,v_call,cdr3_nt,cdr3_aa
-,-,TRBJ2-7,TRBV6-5,TGTGCCAGCAGTTATAGGGAGTCCTACGAGCAGTACTTC,CASSYRESYEQYF
-,-,TRBJ1-5,TRBV28,TGTGCCAGCAGCTCGACAGGCCTTAATCAGCCCCAGCATTTT,CASSSTGLNQPQHF
TRBD1,once,TRBJ1-2,TRBV29-1,TGCAGCGTTGGTTTCGGGACAGGGATTAGCTACACCTTC,CSVGFGTGISYTF
TRBD1,once,TRBJ1-1,TRBV20-1,TGCAGCCTAAGACAGGGGGTTGAAGCTTTCTTT,CSLRQGVEAFF
TRBD1,-,TRBJ1-1,TRBV25-1,TGTGCCAGCAGTGGTCGGACAGGGTCGTACACTGAAGCTTTCTTT,CASSGRTGSYTEAFF
-,-,TRBJ1-3,TRBV5-3,TGTGCCAGAAGCTTTTTATTCTCTGGAAACACCATATATTTT,CARSFLFSGNTIYF
TRBD2,-,TRBJ2-4,TRBV9,TGTGCCAGCAGCGTAGCTGGGGGGGTACTAGCCAAAAACATTCAGTACTTC,CASSVAGGVLAKNIQYF
-,-,TRBJ1-6,TRBV6-5,TGTGCCAGCAGGACTAGACTGAATAATTCACCCCTCCACTTT,CASRTRLNNSPLHF
TRBD2,-,TRBJ2-5,TRBV2,TGTGCCAGCAAACGGGAGGGCCGTCAAGAGACCCAGTACTTC,CASKREGRQETQYF
-,-,TRBJ1-1,TRBV4-2,TGTGCCAGCAGCCAAGATAGTACCCGCACTGAAGCTTTCTTT,CASSQDSTRTEAFF
-,-,TRBJ2-7,TRBV11-2,TGTGCCAGCAGCTTCGGACAGACCTACGAGCAGTACTTC,CASSFGQTYEQYF
-,-,TRBJ2-3,TRBV7-9,TGTGCCAGCAGCTTCCCCCGAGACAGGGACTCGTCAGATACGCAGTATTTT,CASSFPRDRDSSDTQYF
-,-,TRBJ2-1,TRBV30,TGTGCCTGGAGTGTAAGTTGGGGGCGTAATGAGCAGTTCTTC,CAWSVSWGRNEQFF
TRBD2,-,TRBJ2-2,TRBV7-2,TGTGCCAGCAGCTTAATGGGGACTAGCGGTTCTTACACCGGGGAGCTGTTTTTT,CASSLMGTSGSYTGELFF
TRBD2,once,TRBJ2-1,TRBV19,TGTGCCAGTAGTAGTGGGACTAGTAACAATGAGCAGTTCTTC,CASSSGTSNNEQFF
TRBD1,-,TRBJ1-2,TRBV3-1/TRBV3-2,TGTGCCAGCAGGTCACAGGGGGCCAATGGCTACACCTTC,CASRSQGANGYTF
TRBD1,-,TRBJ1-6,TRBV6-5,TGTGCCAGCACTTTCCGGGACAGGGAGACTTCACCCCTCCACTTT,CASTFRDRETSPLHF
TRBD1,-,TRBJ1-1,TRBV4-1,TGCGCCAGCAGCCGCACAGGGGTGAACACTGAAGCTTTCTTT,CASSRTGVNTEAFF
TRBD1,-,TRBJ2-2,TRBV19,TGTGCCAGTAGTTTAGGGACAGGGAACACCGGGGAGCTGTTTTTT,CASSLGTGNTGELFF
-,-,TRBJ2-1,TRBV3-1/TRBV3-2,TGTGCCAGCAGCCAAGCCGCTATATCTTATAATGAGCAGTTCTTC,CASSQAAISYNEQFF